Listed here are 14 T cell receptor beta chains from one sample, sequenced in a study of breast tumors, draining lymph nodes, adjacent tissues. MiXCR, applied by TCRdb to the multiplex PCR reads, yields one record per CDR3 protein. Counted here are 45,000 to 65,000 distinct CDR3 sequences, roughly 39% occurring once; the ten biggest clones make up roughly a tenth. The specimen was breast tumor tissue. The receptors derive from a female donor with breast cancer. Some clones in this sample may be carry-over from other donors' samples.

The chain carries TRBV6-6 and TRBJ2-2, with D hard to call. Between the trimmed V and J ends, which lost 2 bases and 7 bases, there was a span of 11 bases. The germline V gene encodes CDR1 MNHNY and CDR2 SVGAGI (reference sequence). CDR3 size: 14 residues. CDR3 region: CASSYQFAIGELFF. CDR3 in DNA: TGTGCCAGCAGTTACCAATTCGCGATCGGGGAGCTGTTTTTT.

The chain employs TRBV9 and TRBJ2-2; unclear D gene. The CDR3 length is 12 residues. The germline V gene has CDR1 SGDLS and CDR2 YYNGEE. Trimming cost V 2 bases and J 6 bases, with 5 bases left between them. Here the CDR3 reads CASSVGSGELFF. CDR3 DNA: TGTGCCAGCAGCGTCGGATCCGGGGAGCTGTTTTTT.

This clonotype is deemed medium-sized. V gene TRBV11-1 combines with J gene TRBJ2-2, with 12 bases matching TRBD2. V trimming: 3 bases; J trimming: 4 bases; junction bases outside the gene matches: 0. Germline assignment: CDR1 SGHAT and CDR2 FQDESV (reference sequence). The length of the CDR3 is 15 residues. The chain's CDR3 is CASSLTSGSTGELFF. In nucleotides, the CDR3 is TGTGCCAGCAGCTTGACTAGCGGGAGCACCGGGGAGCTGTTTTTT. Drawing the rest from reference TRBV11-1 and TRBJ2-2, the complete variable domain is EAEVAQSPRYKITEKSQAVAFWCDPISGHATLYWYRQILGQGPELLVQFQDESVVDDSQLPKDRFSAERLKGVDSTLKIQPAELGDSAMYLCASSLTSGSTGELFFGEGSRLTVL.

This clonotype was seen at least ten times. The gene calls are TRBV5-8 and TRBJ2-7, with D unclear. The CDR3 has 13 residues. CDR1 is SGHTS, CDR2 YDEGEE, per germline. Trimming left V 0 bases short and J 4 bases short, with 8 bases between. CDR3 DNA: TGTGCCAGCAGCTTGGTTGTGGGTTACGAGCAGTACTTC. This translates into CASSLVVGYEQYF.

Notes on this clonotype: Its ends do not fully match the called genes, so a read error is possible. The V gene is TRBV7-2, the J gene TRBJ1-1, with D unclear. Germline assignment: CDR1 SGHTA and CDR2 FQGNSA. The CDR3 length is 16 residues. The DNA of the CDR3 is TGTGCCAGCAGCTTAGGGGGATCAATTTTGAACACTGAACCTTTCTTT. This gives the protein CASSLGGSILNTEPFF.

This sequence joins TRBV9 and TRBJ1-4, with no clear D. This CDR3 has 14 residues. Germline CDR1 and CDR2: SGDLS and YYNGEE. The V end lost 0 bases, the J end lost 7 bases, and 10 bases lay between the germline ends. Here the CDR3 DNA reads TGTGCCAGCAGCGTAGACGGGTTGAGTGAAAAACTGTTTTTT. It encodes CASSVDGLSEKLFF.

This clonotype came up many times. This chain's CDR3 is CASSSGGAYNEQFF. CDR3 nucleotide sequence: TGTGCCAGCAGTTCAGGGGGGGCCTACAATGAGCAGTTCTTC. The rearrangement joins TRBV2 to TRBJ2-1; D is possibly TRBD1 or TRBD2 (7 bases each). Germline assignment: CDR1 SNHLY and CDR2 FYNNEI. V was trimmed by 5 bases and J by 2 bases, leaving 10 bases between them. The CDR3 is 14 amino acids.

This clonotype is medium-sized. The genes are TRBV20-1 and TRBJ1-6, with 8 positions matching TRBD1. CDR1 and CDR2 from the germline V gene are DFQATT and SNEGSKA (reference sequence). This CDR3 is 16 amino acids long. J was trimmed by 13 bases and V by 1 base; bases with no gene match: 15. The CDR3 nucleotides are TGCAGTGCTAGAGGCCACCCAGGGGGCCCGTCGTCGCCCCTCCACTTT. It encodes CSARGHPGGPSSPLHF.

The table lists this clonotype with many counts. This chain links TRBV30 with TRBJ2-5, with 7 bases aligning to TRBD1. The CDR3 contains 12 residues. The junction had 3 bases not matched to a gene; V was cut back by 3 bases and J by 5 bases. Germline-derived CDR1 and CDR2 are GTSNPN and SVGIG (reference sequence). The CDR3 DNA reads as TGTGCCTGGAGCGTCAGGGGGGAGACCCAGTACTTC. Translated, it gives CAWSVRGETQYF.

This clonotype was recorded many times. The rearrangement joins TRBV20-1 to TRBJ2-3, with D hard to call. Germline CDR1 is DFQATT and CDR2 is SNEGSKA (reference sequence). The CDR3 contains 14 residues. V dropped 0 bases and J dropped 1 base, with 8 bases sitting between them. The CDR3: CSARDQQGTDTQYF. The CDR3 DNA sequence: TGCAGTGCTAGAGACCAGCAGGGCACAGATACGCAGTATTTT.

This clonotype was seen at least ten times. This chain joins TRBV15 and TRBJ2-7; 8 nucleotides agree with TRBD1. This CDR3 spans 13 amino acids. The J segment lost 6 bases and the V segment lost 7 bases, leaving 8 bases of the junction unmatched. Germline V CDR1 and CDR2: LNHNV, YYDKDF (reference sequence). DNA for the CDR3: TGTGCCACCACGCAGGGGGCCCTCTCCGAGCAGTACTTC. Translated: CATTQGALSEQYF.

This clonotype was seen many times. Here the CDR3 DNA reads TGTGCCAGCACCCGTACTAGCGGGAATGGCGAGCAGTACTTC. This translates into CASTRTSGNGEQYF. This chain joins TRBV7-2 and TRBJ2-7, with 10 bases lining up with TRBD2. Looked up from germline, CDR1 is SGHTA and CDR2 is FQGNSA. The CDR3 spans 14 residues. Trimming cost V 7 bases and J 6 bases; bases outside gene matches: 9. The whole variable domain, remainder taken from reference TRBV7-2 and TRBJ2-7, is GAGVSQSPSNKVTEKGKDVELRCDPISGHTALYWYRQSLGQGLEFLIYFQGNSAPDKSGLPSDRFSAERTGGSVSTLTIQRTQQEDSAVYLCASTRTSGNGEQYFGPGTRLTVT.

A word on this clonotype: In this CDR3 the conserved last residue, phenylalanine or tryptophan, is missing, so a read error is likely. The CDR3 sequence is CASSGTLTGVEQYS. CDR3 sequence (DNA): TGTGCCAGCAGCGGGACATTGACCGGTGTCGAGCAGTACTCC. The chain uses TRBV5-8 and TRBJ2-7, with a possible D match to TRBD1 (6 bases). Deletions cut 4 bases from V and 6 bases from J, with 17 bases between. CDR1 is SGHTS and CDR2 is YDEGEE in the germline V gene. The CDR3 has 14 residues.

This clonotype showed up many times. This chain uses TRBV29-1 with TRBJ1-2; tentative D call: TRBD1 (5 bases). CDR1 SQVTM and CDR2 ANQGSEA come from the germline V gene. V shed 3 bases and J shed 5 bases, with 13 bases lying between them. The CDR3 length is 13 residues. DNA of the CDR3: TGCAGCGTTGACGGACAACCGACTTATGGCTACACCTTC. Encoded protein: CSVDGQPTYGYTF.